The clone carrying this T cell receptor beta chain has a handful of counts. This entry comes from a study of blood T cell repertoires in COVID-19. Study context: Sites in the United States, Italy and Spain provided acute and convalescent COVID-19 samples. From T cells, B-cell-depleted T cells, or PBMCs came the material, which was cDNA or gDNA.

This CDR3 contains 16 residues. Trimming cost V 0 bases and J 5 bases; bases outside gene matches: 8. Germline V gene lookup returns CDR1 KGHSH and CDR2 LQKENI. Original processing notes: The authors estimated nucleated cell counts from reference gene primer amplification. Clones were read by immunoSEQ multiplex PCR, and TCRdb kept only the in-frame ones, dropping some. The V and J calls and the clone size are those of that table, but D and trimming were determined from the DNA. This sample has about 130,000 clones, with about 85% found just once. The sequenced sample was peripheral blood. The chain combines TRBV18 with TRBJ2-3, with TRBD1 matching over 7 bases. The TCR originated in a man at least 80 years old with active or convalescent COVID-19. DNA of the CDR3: TGTGCCAGCTCACCACCGCATCAAGGGGGCGGAGATACGCAGTATTTT. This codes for CASSPPHQGGGDTQYF.